Shown below are 11 T cell receptor beta chains from a single sample sequenced in a study of blood T cells in healthy people across ages. For the second PCR, which ran for roughly 7 to 11 cycles, a sample-barcoded 5' primer and a J-beta primer mix were used. One entry per CDR3 protein results from TCRdb running MiXCR on the 5' RACE reads. The sample has almost 800,000 distinct CDR3 sequences; 55% to 75% are singletons. Sequencing was carried out using blood. These receptors all come from a man between 25 and 39 years old in good health.

The V and J genes are TRBV7-8 and TRBJ1-1; the D gene is possibly TRBD1 (5 bases). Trimming removed 6 bases from V and 5 bases from J, with 19 bases in between. This CDR3 is 15 amino acids long. Germline-derived CDR1 and CDR2 are SGHVS and FQNEAQ. The CDR3 sequence: CASRLEWGGFTEAFF. CDR3 nucleotides: TGTGCCAGCAGGCTAGAATGGGGGGGTTTTACTGAAGCTTTCTTT.

This clonotype was observed once. DNA of the CDR3: TGTGCCAGCAGCTTATCCCGTGGACTAGATGACATTCAGTACTTC. Its protein is CASSLSRGLDDIQYF. The V gene is TRBV7-2, the J gene TRBJ2-5, with 7 nucleotides matching TRBD2. TRBJ2-4 matches the DNA end more closely, so the J call is doubtful. The germline V gene has CDR1 SGHTA and CDR2 FQGNSA. CDR3 length: 15 amino acids.

The chain joins TRBV28 to TRBJ2-7; tentatively, D is TRBD2 (5 bases). V dropped 2 bases and J dropped 1 base, with 12 bases sitting between them. The length of the CDR3 is 15 residues. The germline CDR1 and CDR2 sequences are MDHEN and SYDVKM. DNA for the CDR3: TGTGCCAGCAGTTTAGTCCAGCGGCAATCCTACGAGCAGTACTTC. Translated: CASSLVQRQSYEQYF.

In the case of this clonotype: It may be a read error: a sequence one base away is much more abundant. The CDR3 DNA sequence: TGCAGTGGACAGAGCTGTTTGGGAACCGATGGCTACACCTTC. Its protein product is CSGQSCLGTDGYTF. The chain links TRBV20-1 to TRBJ1-2; weak D call: TRBD1 (5 bases). V lost 7 bases and J 6 bases, leaving 21 bases between the germline ends. Per germline, CDR1 DFQATT and CDR2 SNEGSKA (reference sequence). This CDR3 is 14 amino acids long.

The chain combines TRBV7-2 with TRBJ2-2; D may match TRBD1 or TRBD2 (6 bases each). CDR1 SGHTA and CDR2 FQGNSA come from the germline V gene. The V end lost 3 bases, the J end lost 5 bases, and 13 bases lay between the germline ends. The CDR3 extends over 15 amino acids. CDR3 amino acids: CASSLDGGFTGELFF. CDR3 nucleotides: TGTGCCAGCAGCTTGGACGGGGGCTTTACCGGGGAGCTGTTTTTT.

The chain uses TRBV7-2 and TRBJ1-1; a weak D match, TRBD1 (6 bases). Germline CDR1 is SGHTA and CDR2 is FQGNSA. The V gene lost 2 bases and the J gene lost 5 bases, with 12 bases spanning the gap. CDR3 size: 14 residues. CDR3 residues: CASSLTGRGTEAFF. CDR3 sequence (DNA): TGTGCCAGCAGCTTAACAGGGCGTGGTACTGAAGCTTTCTTT.

This rearrangement joins TRBV7-2 to TRBJ2-7; D possibly corresponds to TRBD2 (6 bases). The CDR3 sequence is 13 residues long. From germline, CDR1 is SGHTA and CDR2 FQGNSA. V lost 6 bases and J lost 3, with 12 bases in between. The CDR3 DNA reads as TGTGCCAGCAGACCTATAGCGGTCTACGAGCAGTACTTC. Its translation: CASRPIAVYEQYF. The full variable domain, with the rest looked up from reference TRBV7-2 and TRBJ2-7, is GAGVSQSPSNKVTEKGKDVELRCDPISGHTALYWYRQSLGQGLEFLIYFQGNSAPDKSGLPSDRFSAERTGGSVSTLTIQRTQQEDSAVYLCASRPIAVYEQYFGPGTRLTVT.

The chain links TRBV7-2 to TRBJ1-1; D call uncertain. Germline V gives CDR1 SGHTA, CDR2 FQGNSA. CDR3 length: 14 amino acids. The V gene lost 4 bases and the J gene lost 2 bases, with 11 bases spanning the gap. Written as DNA, the CDR3 is TGTGCCAGCAGCTACCGGCTGAGAAACACTGAAGCTTTCTTT. Translated: CASSYRLRNTEAFF.

In DNA form, the CDR3 reads TGCAGCGTTTGGGTCAGGGGGGGCACAGATACGCAGTATTTT. Protein sequence: CSVWVRGGTDTQYF. The chain couples TRBV29-1 to TRBJ2-3; tentative D call: TRBD1 (7 bases). The CDR3 is 14 residues long. V lost 5 bases to trimming and J lost 1 base, with 13 bases between them. The V gene's germline CDR1 is SQVTM and CDR2 ANQGSEA.

The rearrangement uses TRBV6-2 or TRBV6-3 and TRBJ1-5; no clear D gene. Germline loops: CDR1 MNHEY, CDR2 SVGEGT. The CDR3 consists of 15 residues. V was clipped by 2 bases and J by 0 bases, with 8 bases between them. The CDR3 reads CASSYIVDSNQPQHF. CDR3 nucleotide sequence: TGTGCCAGCAGTTACATCGTCGATAGCAATCAGCCCCAGCATTTT.

The chain recombines TRBV2 with TRBJ1-2, with 11 bases that match TRBD1. V trimming: 6 bases; J trimming: 7 bases; junction bases outside the gene matches: 1. This CDR3 comprises 12 residues. The germline V gene has CDR1 SNHLY and CDR2 FYNNEI. This CDR3 reads CASSGTGGGYTF. In nucleotides, the CDR3 is TGTGCCAGCAGCGGGACAGGGGGTGGCTACACCTTC.